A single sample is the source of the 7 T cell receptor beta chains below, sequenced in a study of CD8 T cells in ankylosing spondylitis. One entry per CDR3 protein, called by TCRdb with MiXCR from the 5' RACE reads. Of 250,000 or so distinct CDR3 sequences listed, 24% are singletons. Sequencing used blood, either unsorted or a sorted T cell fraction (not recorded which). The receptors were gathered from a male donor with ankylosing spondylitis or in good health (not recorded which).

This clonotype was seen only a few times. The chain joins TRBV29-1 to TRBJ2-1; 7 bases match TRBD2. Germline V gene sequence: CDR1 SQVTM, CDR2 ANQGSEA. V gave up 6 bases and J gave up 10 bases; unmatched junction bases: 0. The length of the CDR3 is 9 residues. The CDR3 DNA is TGCAGCGTGGGGGGGGAGCAGTTCTTC. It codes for CSVGGEQFF.

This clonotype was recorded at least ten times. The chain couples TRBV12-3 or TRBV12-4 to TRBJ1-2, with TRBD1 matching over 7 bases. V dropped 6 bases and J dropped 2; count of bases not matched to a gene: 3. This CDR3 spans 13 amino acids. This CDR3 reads CASSKQGNYGYTF. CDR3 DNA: TGTGCCAGCAGCAAACAGGGGAACTATGGCTACACCTTC.

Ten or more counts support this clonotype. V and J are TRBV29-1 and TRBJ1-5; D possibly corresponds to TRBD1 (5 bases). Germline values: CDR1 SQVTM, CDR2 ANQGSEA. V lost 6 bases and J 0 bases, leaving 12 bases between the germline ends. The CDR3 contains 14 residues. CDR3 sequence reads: CSVGDGPSNQPQHF. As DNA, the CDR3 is TGCAGCGTCGGGGACGGGCCTAGCAATCAGCCCCAGCATTTT.

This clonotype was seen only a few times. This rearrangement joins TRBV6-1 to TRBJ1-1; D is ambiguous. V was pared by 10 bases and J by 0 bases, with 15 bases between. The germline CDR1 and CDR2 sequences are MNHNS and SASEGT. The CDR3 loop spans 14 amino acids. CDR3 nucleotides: TGTGCCACCCACCCCAGCAGCATGAACACTGAAGCTTTCTTT. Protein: CATHPSSMNTEAFF.

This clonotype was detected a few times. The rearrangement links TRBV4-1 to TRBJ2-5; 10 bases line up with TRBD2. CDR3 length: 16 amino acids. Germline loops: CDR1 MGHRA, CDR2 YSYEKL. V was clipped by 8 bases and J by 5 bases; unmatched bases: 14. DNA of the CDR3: TGCGCCAGCCGCCCGAGTAAACTAGCGGGGTTGGAGACCCAGTACTTC. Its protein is CASRPSKLAGLETQYF.

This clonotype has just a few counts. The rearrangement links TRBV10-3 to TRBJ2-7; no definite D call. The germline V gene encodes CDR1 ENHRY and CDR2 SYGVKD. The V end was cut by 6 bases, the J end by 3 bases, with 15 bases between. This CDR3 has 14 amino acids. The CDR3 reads CAISAGQAGYEQYF. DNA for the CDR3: TGTGCCATCAGCGCCGGTCAGGCTGGCTACGAGCAGTACTTC.

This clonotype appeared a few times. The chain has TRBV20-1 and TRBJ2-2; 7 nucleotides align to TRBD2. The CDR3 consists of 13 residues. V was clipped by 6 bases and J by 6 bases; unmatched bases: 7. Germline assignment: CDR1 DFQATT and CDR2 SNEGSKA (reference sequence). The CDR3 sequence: CSAQTSFAGELFF. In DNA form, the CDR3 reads TGCAGTGCCCAGACTAGCTTCGCCGGGGAGCTGTTTTTT.